The TCR beta chain described here comes from a study of blood T cell repertoires in COVID-19. Sequencing used immunoSEQ multiplex PCR; TCRdb keeps in-frame clones, though not all of them. The sample has over 75,000 clones; 70% to 85% are singletons. The V end was cut by 0 bases, the J end by 6 bases, with 15 bases between. CDR1 is MNHNY and CDR2 is SVGAGI in the germline V gene (reference sequence). This CDR3 has 15 amino acids. This receptor was identified in a man between 65 and 80 years old with acute or convalescent COVID-19. Specimen: peripheral blood. The chain links TRBV6-6 to TRBJ2-7, with D possibly matching TRBD1 (6 bases). The DNA for the CDR3 is TGTGCCAGCAGTTACTCGAAGGGGGATTCTCGCGAGCAGTACTTC. It is translated as CASSYSKGDSREQYF.